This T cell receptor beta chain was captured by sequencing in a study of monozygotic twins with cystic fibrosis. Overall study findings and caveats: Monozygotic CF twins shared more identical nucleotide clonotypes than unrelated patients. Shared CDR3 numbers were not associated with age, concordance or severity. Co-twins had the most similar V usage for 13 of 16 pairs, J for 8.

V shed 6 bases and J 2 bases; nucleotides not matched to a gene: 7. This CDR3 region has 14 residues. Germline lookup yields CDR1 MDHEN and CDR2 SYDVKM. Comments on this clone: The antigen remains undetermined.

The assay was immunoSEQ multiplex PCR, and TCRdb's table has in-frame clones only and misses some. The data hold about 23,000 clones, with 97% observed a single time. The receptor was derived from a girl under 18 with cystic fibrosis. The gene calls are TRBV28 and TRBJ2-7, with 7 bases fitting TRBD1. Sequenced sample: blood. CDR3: CASRRQGGTYEQYF. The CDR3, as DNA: TGTGCCAGCAGGCGACAGGGCGGCACCTACGAGCAGTACTTC. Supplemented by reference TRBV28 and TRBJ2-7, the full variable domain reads DVKVTQSSRYLVKRTGEKVFLECVQDMDHENMFWYRQDPGLGLRLIYFSYDVKMKEKGDIPEGYSVSREKKERFSLILESASTNQTSMYLCASRRQGGTYEQYFGPGTRLTVT.